This TCR beta chain was recovered during a study of regulatory T cells in long-lasting Graves disease. The overall study: Graves' patients with a new diagnosis had received antithyroid drugs under 3 months. Study-level findings and limits: Because few samples were included, accuracy may have been lower.

Arm-PCR with iRepertoire HTBI primers amplified the CDR3 regions for these TCR beta libraries. Each CDR3 protein gets one entry after TCRdb re-called the multiplex PCR reads with MiXCR. The sample lists roughly 220,000 distinct CDR3 sequences, about 18% occurring once. The CDR3 extends over 15 amino acids. Germline V gene data show CDR1 as LGHDT and CDR2 as YNNKEL (reference sequence). V was pared by 2 bases and J by 5 bases, with 15 bases between. Noted time point: newly diagnosed GD, antithyroid drugs for less than 3 months. Extracted RNA from PBMCs served as the source of the TCR library. This clonotype showed up many times. What it binds is unknown.

This specimen consisted of peripheral blood mononuclear cells (PBMCs), obtained at new diagnosis, from a patient treated with antithyroid drugs. The chain couples TRBV3-1 to TRBJ1-2; D is unclear. This sequence originates from a female donor with Graves disease. The chain's CDR3 is CASSQSAAAEYGYTF. The CDR3 nucleotides read TGTGCCAGCAGCCAAAGCGCCGCCGCGGAATATGGCTACACCTTC.